What follows describes a single T cell receptor (beta chain). Authors' processing steps: Amplification of reference gene primers provided the estimated nucleated cell counts. Sequencing was performed with immunoSEQ multiplex PCR; in TCRdb, only in-frame clones are kept and a portion is missing. The V and J calls and clone size were taken over from that table, and D and trimming were inferred from the DNA. The data hold roughly 250,000 clones, with under 95% observed a single time. The CDR3 length is 14 residues. Germline V gene data show CDR1 as SGHDN and CDR2 as FVKESK. Trimming removed 2 bases at V and 0 bases at J, with 5 bases between. The sample is drawn from a study of blood T cell repertoires in COVID-19. On the study more broadly: The study drew acute and convalescent COVID-19 samples from the United States, Italy and Spain.

Living in 24 US areas, the participants were between roughly 18 and 90 years of age. Participants reported their clinical history, and cohort assignment relied on those reports. J is TRBJ1-3 and V is TRBV14; no reliable D call. The specimen sequenced was PBMCs or T cells enriched from blood (not recorded which). This clonotype originated in a woman aged 40 to 50 with acute COVID-19. The CDR3 DNA reads as TGTGCCAGCAGCCAACGGGGCTCTGGAAACACCATATATTTT. Translating it yields CASSQRGSGNTIYF.